Following are 3 T cell receptor beta chains from one sample sequenced in a study of shared T cell receptors in the human thymus (dated by TCRdb to the early 2020s). Library construction relied on the immunoSEQ multiplex PCR assay. TCRdb retrieved this table from immuneACCESS and kept in-frame rearrangements only. Not all clones are present; in checked studies, unresolved V genes account for under half, and no reason is known for the remainder. Counted in this sample were hundreds of thousands of clones; around 87% of them appeared once. The ten top clones hold 0.0094% of the sample. These same data were also listed under a study on human thymus T cells.

Specimen: thymocytes. Receptor source: a boy in the first two years of life with a congenital heart defect. Donor details come from another sample of the same person, matched by shared clones.

This clone came up once. The rearrangement links TRBV10-3 to TRBJ2-2; 8 positions match TRBD2. The trim removed 0 bases at V and 5 bases at J, leaving 20 bases unmatched. Germline V lookup: CDR1 ENHRY, CDR2 SYGVKD. CDR3 length: 21 residues. The chain's CDR3 is CAISESPRGESSGGSTGELFF. The CDR3 nucleotides read TGTGCCATCAGTGAGTCCCCCAGGGGAGAGTCGAGCGGGGGTAGTACCGGGGAGCTGTTTTTT.

The chain joins TRBV5-1 to TRBJ1-1, with 7 bases that match TRBD1. V gave up 4 bases and J gave up 5 bases; unmatched junction bases: 14. From germline, CDR1 is SGHRS and CDR2 YFSETQ. The CDR3 has 16 amino acids. The CDR3 region is CASSPPPKTGRTEAFF. The CDR3 nucleotides are TGCGCCAGCAGCCCGCCCCCCAAGACAGGGCGGACTGAAGCTTTCTTT.

The V gene is TRBV14, the J gene TRBJ2-1; D unclear. Trimming shortened V by 4 bases and J by 6 bases, and 13 bases separated the two germline ends. The CDR3 contains 14 residues. Germline assignment: CDR1 SGHDN and CDR2 FVKESK. The CDR3 reads CASSPRGQLNEQFF. CDR3 nucleotides: TGTGCCAGCAGCCCAAGAGGTCAGCTCAATGAGCAGTTCTTC.